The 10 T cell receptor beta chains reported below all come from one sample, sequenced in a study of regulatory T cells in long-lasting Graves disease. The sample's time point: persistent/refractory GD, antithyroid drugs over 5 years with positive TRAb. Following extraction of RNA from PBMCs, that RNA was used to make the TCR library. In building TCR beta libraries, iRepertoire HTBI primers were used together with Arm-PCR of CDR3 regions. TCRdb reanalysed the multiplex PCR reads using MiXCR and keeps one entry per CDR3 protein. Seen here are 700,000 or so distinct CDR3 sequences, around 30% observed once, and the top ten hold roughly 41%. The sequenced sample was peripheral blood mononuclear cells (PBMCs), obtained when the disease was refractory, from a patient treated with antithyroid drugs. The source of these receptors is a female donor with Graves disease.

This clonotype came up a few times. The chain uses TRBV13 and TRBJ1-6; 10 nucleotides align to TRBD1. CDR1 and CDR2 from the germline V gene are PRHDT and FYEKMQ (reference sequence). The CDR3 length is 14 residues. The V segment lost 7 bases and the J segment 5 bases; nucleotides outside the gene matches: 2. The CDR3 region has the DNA TGTGCCAGCAACGGACAGGGGGATAATTCACCCCTCCACTTT. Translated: CASNGQGDNSPLHF.

The CDR3 protein is CATSRDGGARGYTF. The CDR3 DNA follows: TGTGCCACCAGCAGAGATGGGGGGGCGCGTGGCTACACCTTC. The gene calls are TRBV15 and TRBJ1-2, with D possibly matching TRBD1 (6 bases). V dropped 0 bases and J dropped 7 bases, with 12 bases sitting between them. This CDR3 has 14 amino acids. Per the germline V gene, CDR1 is LNHNV and CDR2 is YYDKDF (reference sequence). Variable domain in full (rest from reference TRBV15 and TRBJ1-2): DAMVIQNPRYQVTQFGKPVTLSCSQTLNHNVMYWYQQKSSQAPKLLFHYYDKDFNNEADTPDNFQSRRPNTSFCFLDIRSPGLGDTAMYLCATSRDGGARGYTFGSGTRLTVV.

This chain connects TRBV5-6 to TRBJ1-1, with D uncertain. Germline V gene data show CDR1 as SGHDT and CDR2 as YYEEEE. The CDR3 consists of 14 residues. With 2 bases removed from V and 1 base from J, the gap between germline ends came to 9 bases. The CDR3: CASSLPIGNTEAFF. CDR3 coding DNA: TGTGCCAGCAGCTTACCCATCGGGAACACTGAAGCTTTCTTT.

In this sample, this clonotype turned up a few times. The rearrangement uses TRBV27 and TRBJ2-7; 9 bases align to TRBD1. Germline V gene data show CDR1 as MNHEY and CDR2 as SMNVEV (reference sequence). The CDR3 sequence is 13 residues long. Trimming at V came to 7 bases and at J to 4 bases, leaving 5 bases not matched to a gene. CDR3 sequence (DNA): TGTGCCAGCAAGCGGACAGGGGCTTACGAGCAGTACTTC. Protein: CASKRTGAYEQYF.

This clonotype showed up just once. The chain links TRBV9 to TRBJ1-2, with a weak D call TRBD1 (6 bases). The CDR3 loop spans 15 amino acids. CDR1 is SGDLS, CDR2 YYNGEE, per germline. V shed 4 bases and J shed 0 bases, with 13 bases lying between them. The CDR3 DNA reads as TGTGCCAGCAGCATAGGACAGAGACCTAACTATGGCTACACCTTC. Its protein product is CASSIGQRPNYGYTF.

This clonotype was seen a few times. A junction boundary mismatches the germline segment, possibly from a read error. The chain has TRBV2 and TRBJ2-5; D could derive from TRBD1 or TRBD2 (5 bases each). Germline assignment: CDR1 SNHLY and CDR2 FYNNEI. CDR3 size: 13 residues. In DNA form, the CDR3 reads TGTGCCAGCAGACCGGGACGGCAAGAGGCCCAGTACTTC. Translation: CASRPGRQEAQYF.

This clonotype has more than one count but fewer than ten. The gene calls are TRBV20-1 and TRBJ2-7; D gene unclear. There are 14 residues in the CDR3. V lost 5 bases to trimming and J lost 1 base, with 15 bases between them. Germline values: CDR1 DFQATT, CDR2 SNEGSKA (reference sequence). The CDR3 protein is CSAVGITGSYEQYF. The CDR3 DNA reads TGCAGTGCTGTTGGTATAACTGGTTCCTACGAGCAGTACTTC.

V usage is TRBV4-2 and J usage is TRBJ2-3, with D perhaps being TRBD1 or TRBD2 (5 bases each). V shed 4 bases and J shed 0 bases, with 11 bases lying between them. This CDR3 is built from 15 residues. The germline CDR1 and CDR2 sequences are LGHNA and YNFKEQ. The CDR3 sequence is CASSPRDPSTDTQYF. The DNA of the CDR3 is TGTGCCAGCAGCCCCCGGGACCCGAGCACAGATACGCAGTATTTT.

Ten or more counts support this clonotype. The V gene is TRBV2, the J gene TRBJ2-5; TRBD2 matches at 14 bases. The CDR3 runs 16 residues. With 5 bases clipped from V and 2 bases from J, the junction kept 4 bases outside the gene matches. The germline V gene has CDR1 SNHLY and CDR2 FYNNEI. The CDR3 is CASSLGLAGEQETQYF. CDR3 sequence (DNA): TGTGCCAGCAGTTTGGGACTAGCGGGAGAGCAAGAGACCCAGTACTTC.

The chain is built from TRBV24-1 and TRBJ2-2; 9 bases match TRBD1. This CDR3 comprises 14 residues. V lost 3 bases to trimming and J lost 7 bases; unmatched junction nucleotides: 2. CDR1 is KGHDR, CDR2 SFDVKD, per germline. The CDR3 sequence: CATSDLGQGGELFF. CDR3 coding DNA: TGTGCCACCAGTGATCTGGGACAGGGCGGGGAGCTGTTTTTT.